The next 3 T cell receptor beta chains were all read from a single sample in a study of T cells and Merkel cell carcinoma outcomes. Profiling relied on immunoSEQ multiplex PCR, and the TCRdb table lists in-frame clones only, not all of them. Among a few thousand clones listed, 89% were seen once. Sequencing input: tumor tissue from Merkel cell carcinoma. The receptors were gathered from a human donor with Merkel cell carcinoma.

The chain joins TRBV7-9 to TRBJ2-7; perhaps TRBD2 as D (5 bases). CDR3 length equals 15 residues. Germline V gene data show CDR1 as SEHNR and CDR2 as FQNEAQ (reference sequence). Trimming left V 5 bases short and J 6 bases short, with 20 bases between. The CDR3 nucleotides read TGTGCCAGCAGCCTCTCCTCGGAGGCTCGCGGCGAGCAGTACTTC. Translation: CASSLSSEARGEQYF.

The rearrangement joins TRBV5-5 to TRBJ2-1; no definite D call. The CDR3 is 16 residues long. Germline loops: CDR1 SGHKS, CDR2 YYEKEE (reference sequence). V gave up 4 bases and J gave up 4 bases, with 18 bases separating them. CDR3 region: CASSPLTRNTYNEQFF. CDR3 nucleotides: TGTGCCAGCAGCCCCCTAACGCGCAACACTTACAATGAGCAGTTCTTC.

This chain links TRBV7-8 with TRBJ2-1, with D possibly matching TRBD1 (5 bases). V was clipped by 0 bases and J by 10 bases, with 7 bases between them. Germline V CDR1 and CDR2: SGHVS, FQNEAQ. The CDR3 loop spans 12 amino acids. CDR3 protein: CASSLAKGEQFF. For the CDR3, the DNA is TGTGCCAGCAGCTTAGCCAAGGGGGAGCAGTTCTTC.